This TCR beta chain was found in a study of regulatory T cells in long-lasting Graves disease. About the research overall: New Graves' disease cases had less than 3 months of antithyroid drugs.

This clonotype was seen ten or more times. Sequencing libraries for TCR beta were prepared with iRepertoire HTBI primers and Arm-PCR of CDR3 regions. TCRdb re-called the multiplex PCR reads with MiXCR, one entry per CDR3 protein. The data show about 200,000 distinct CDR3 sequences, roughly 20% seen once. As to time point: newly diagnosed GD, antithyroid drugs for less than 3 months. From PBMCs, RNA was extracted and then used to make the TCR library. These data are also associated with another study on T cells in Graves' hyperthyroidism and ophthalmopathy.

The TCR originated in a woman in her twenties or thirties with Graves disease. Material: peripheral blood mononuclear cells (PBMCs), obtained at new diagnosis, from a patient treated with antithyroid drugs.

CDR3 nucleotide sequence: TGTGCCAGCAGCCGAGAGGGGCGACCGCATAACTATGGCTACACCTTC. Amino acids: CASSREGRPHNYGYTF. This chain joins TRBV6-4 and TRBJ1-2; tentatively, D is TRBD1 (5 bases). Trimming took 6 bases from V and 1 from J, leaving 18 bases between them. There are 16 residues in the CDR3. Per the germline V gene, CDR1 is MRHNA and CDR2 is SNTAGT.